This T cell receptor beta chain is from a study of T-cell reconstitution after alpha-beta-depleted transplantation in children. There are a few counts of this clonotype. The CDR3 covers 14 residues. With 0 bases removed from V and 5 bases from J, the gap between germline ends came to 11 bases. Per the germline V gene, CDR1 is SGHRS and CDR2 is YFSETQ. The TCRbeta library incorporated unique molecular identifiers. TCRdb redid the calling of the PCR reads with MiXCR, one entry per CDR3 protein. The table shows about 200,000 distinct CDR3 sequences, with under 20% occurring only once. This specimen was PBMCs, mostly from graft donor cells, taken 360 days after TCRalphabeta/CD19-depleted stem cell transplant. This clonotype originated in a male patient between 2 and 15 years old who had a stem cell transplant for acute lymphoblastic leukemia, so the T cells may come from the graft donor. The rearrangement joins TRBV5-1 to TRBJ2-5, with unresolved D. CDR3 amino acids: CASSLAWQEETQYF. CDR3 in DNA: TGCGCCAGCAGCTTGGCCTGGCAGGAGGAGACCCAGTACTTC.